The source of this TCR beta chain is a study of cytomegalovirus exposure and HLA in healthy donors. The donors were part of the approximately 130-subject validation cohort, which stood apart from the approximately 630-subject first cohort. Whole-study results and caveats: Listed as cytomegalovirus-associated were approximately 160 TCR beta chains. Among TCR sequences, most were rare, though some public TCRs appeared in many donors.

CDR1 and CDR2 from the germline V gene are KGHSH and LQKENI. The CDR3 loop spans 15 amino acids. J was trimmed by 6 bases and V by 6 bases; bases with no gene match: 14. This clone was counted once. What it recognizes is unknown. The repertoire was sequenced with immunoSEQ multiplex PCR; TCRdb's copy has only in-frame clones and lacks some. The data contain about 160,000 clones, 85% to 90% of them seen just once; the ten biggest clones take up around 6%. Sequencing input: PBMCs. The V gene is TRBV18, the J gene TRBJ2-7, with 7 bases aligning to TRBD1. The TCR originated in a woman in her thirties in good health and CMV-seronegative. The CDR3 region is CASSPTGMGEGEQYF. The CDR3 nucleotides read TGTGCCAGCTCGCCGACAGGGATGGGTGAGGGCGAGCAGTACTTC. The whole variable domain, filled in from reference TRBV18 and TRBJ2-7, reads NAGVMQNPRHLVRRRGQEARLRCSPMKGHSHVYWYRQLPEEGLKFMVYLQKENIIDESGMPKERFSAEFPKEGPSILRIQQVVRGDSAAYFCASSPTGMGEGEQYFGPGTRLTVT.